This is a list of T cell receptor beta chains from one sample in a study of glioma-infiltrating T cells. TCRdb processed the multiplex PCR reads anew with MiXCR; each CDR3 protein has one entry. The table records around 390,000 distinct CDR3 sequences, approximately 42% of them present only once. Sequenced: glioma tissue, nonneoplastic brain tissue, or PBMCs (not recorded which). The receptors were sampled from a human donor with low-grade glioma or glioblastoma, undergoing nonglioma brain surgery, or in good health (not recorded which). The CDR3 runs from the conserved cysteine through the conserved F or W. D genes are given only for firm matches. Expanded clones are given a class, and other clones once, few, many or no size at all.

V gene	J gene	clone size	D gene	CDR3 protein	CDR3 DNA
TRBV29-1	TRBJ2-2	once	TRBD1	CSYTGVRTGELFF	TGCAGCTATACAGGGGTTAGGACCGGGGAGCTGTTTTTT
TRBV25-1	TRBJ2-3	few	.	CAISSPHPCSFRGETTDTQYF	TGTGCCATCAGCAGTCCCCACCCGTGTTCATTTCGCGGAGAAACCACAGATACGCAGTATTTT
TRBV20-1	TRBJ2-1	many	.	CSTRRSLGNEQFF	TGCAGTACTCGCCGGTCCCTGGGGAATGAGCAGTTCTTC
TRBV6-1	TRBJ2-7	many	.	CASSESAYEQYF	TGTGCCAGCAGTGAATCGGCCTACGAGCAGTACTTC
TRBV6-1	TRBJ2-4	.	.	CASSSGTPRAKNIQYF	TGTGCCAGCAGTTCCGGGACACCCAGAGCCAAAAACATTCAGTACTTC
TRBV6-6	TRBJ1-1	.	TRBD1	CASSQDRARYTEAFF	TGTGCCAGCAGTCAGGACAGGGCCCGGTACACTGAAGCCTTCTTT
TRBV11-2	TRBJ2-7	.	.	CASRVDRGGPHYEQYF	TGTGCCAGCCGCGTTGATCGGGGAGGTCCCCACTACGAGCAGTACTTC
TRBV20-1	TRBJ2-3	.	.	CSAGGGKYTDTQYF	TGCAGTGCCGGGGGCGGAAAATACACAGATACGCAGTATTTT
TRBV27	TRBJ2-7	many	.	CASSRQQVGEQYF	TGTGCCAGCAGCCGACAACAGGTCGGAGAGCAGTACTTC
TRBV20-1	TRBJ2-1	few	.	CSARAIRGISSYNEQFF	TGCAGTGCTAGAGCTATCAGGGGCATCAGCTCCTACAATGAGCAGTTCTTC
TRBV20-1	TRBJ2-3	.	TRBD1	CSARDRQGDGDTQYF	TGCAGTGCTAGAGATCGTCAGGGGGATGGAGATACGCAGTATTTT
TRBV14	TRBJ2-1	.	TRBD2	CASSQWTSGVYNKQFF	TGTGCCAGCAGCCAATGGACTAGCGGGGTCTACAATAAGCAGTTCTTC
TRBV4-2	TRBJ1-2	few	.	CASSQGRDGGYTF	TGTGCCAGCAGCCAGGGACGGGATGGTGGCTACACCTTC
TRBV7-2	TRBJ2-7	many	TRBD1	CASSLDRGIEQYF	TGTGCCAGCAGCTTAGACAGGGGGATCGAGCAGTACTTC
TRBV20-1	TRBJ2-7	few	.	CSGRRAAGNEQYF	TGCAGTGGGCGGCGGGCCGCTGGGAACGAGCAGTACTTC
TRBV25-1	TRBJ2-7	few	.	CASSSGRDYEQYF	TGTGCCAGCAGTTCGGGACGCGACTACGAGCAGTACTTC
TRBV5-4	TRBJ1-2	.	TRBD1	CASSTKLHRGGNGYTF	TGTGCCAGCAGCACAAAACTGCACAGGGGCGGTAATGGCTACACCTTC
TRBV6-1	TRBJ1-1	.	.	CASRLASDTEAFF	TGTGCCAGCAGACTCGCTTCTGACACTGAAGCTTTCTTT
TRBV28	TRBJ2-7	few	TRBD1	CARWAGQGRGEQYF	TGTGCCAGATGGGCAGGACAGGGTCGCGGCGAGCAGTACTTC
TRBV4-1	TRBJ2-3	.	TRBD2	CASSQREWDTQYF	TGCGCCAGCAGCCAGCGGGAGTGGGATACGCAGTATTTT